This record looks at one T cell receptor (beta chain) sequence and its context. The use of a sample-barcoded 5' primer and a J-beta primer mix characterized a second PCR of roughly 7 to 11 cycles. In TCRdb, the 5' RACE reads were re-called with MiXCR into one record per CDR3 protein. The repertoire holds roughly 700,000 distinct CDR3 sequences, 49% seen once, with 25% to 35% in the top ten. The sample is drawn from a study of blood T cells in healthy people across ages. The germline CDR1 and CDR2 sequences are LNHNV and YYDKDF (reference sequence). This CDR3 region has 16 residues. The V segment lost 0 bases and the J segment 9 bases; nucleotides outside the gene matches: 6.

This chain uses TRBV15 with TRBJ2-1; 12 positions agree with TRBD1. Sequences were obtained from blood. This sequence was found in a woman aged 60-75 years in good health. CDR3 bases: TGTGCCACCAGCAGAGATCTGGGACAGGGGGCTTTTGAGCAGTTCTTC. Protein sequence: CATSRDLGQGAFEQFF.